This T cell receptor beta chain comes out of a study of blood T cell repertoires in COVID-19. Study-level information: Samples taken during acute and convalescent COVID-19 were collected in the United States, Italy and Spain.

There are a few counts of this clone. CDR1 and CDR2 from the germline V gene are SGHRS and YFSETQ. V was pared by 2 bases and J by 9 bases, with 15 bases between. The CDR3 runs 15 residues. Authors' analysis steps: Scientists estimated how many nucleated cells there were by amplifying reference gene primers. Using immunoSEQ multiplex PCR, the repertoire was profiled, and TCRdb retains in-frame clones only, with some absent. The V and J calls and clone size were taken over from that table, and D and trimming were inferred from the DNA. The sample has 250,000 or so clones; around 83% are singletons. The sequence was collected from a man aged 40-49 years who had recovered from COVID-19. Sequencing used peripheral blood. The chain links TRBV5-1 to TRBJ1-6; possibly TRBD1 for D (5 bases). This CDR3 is CASSLSTQGGSPLHF. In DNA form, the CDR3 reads TGCGCCAGCAGCTTATCAACCCAGGGAGGTTCACCCCTCCACTTT. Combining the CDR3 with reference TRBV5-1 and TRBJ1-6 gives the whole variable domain KAGVTQTPRYLIKTRGQQVTLSCSPISGHRSVSWYQQTPGQGLQFLFEYFSETQRNKGNFPGRFSGRQFSNSRSEMNVSTLELGDSALYLCASSLSTQGGSPLHFGNGTRLTVT.